A selection of T cell receptor beta chains follows, all from one sample in a study of cytomegalovirus exposure and HLA in healthy donors. Method: immunoSEQ multiplex PCR; TCRdb's copy keeps in-frame clones and lacks some. The table shows 110,000 to 150,000 clones, with around 80% occurring only once. Sequenced input: PBMCs. These receptors were collected from a middle-aged man in good health and CMV-seropositive. The CDR3 runs from the conserved cysteine through the conserved F or W. A D gene is named only where the DNA matches it firmly. Not every row has a clone size; where given, it reads once, few, many or a size class.

v_call	d_call	j_call	clone_size	cdr3_aa	cdr3_nt
TRBV13	.	TRBJ2-3	.	CASSLVAGQALDLGQYF	TGTGCCAGCAGCTTAGTGGCCGGGCAGGCCCTGGACTTGGGGCAGTATTTT
TRBV7-9	TRBD1	TRBJ2-1	once	CASSYRGDEQFF	TGTGCCAGCAGTTACAGGGGCGATGAGCAGTTCTTC
TRBV28	TRBD2	TRBJ2-3	.	CASIRGDWLAGERFGDTQYF	TGTGCCAGCATTAGGGGAGATTGGCTAGCGGGAGAGAGATTTGGAGATACGCAGTATTTT
TRBV19	TRBD1	TRBJ2-3	.	CASLDRGRGTDTQYF	TGTGCCAGCCTTGACAGGGGGCGCGGCACAGATACGCAGTATTTT
TRBV5-1	TRBD1	TRBJ2-7	few	CASTPGTGLSYEQYF	TGCGCCAGCACCCCAGGGACAGGGCTCTCCTACGAGCAGTACTTC
TRBV27	TRBD1	TRBJ1-4	.	CASGLTGIIEKLFF	TGTGCCAGCGGGCTGACAGGGATAATTGAAAAACTGTTTTTT
TRBV9	.	TRBJ2-2	.	CASSGDIRGRGLFF	TGTGCCAGCAGCGGGGACATTCGAGGGCGAGGGCTGTTTTTT
TRBV6-5	TRBD1	TRBJ2-7	.	CASSSQDRGLHEQYF	TGTGCCAGCAGTTCTCAGGACAGGGGCCTCCACGAGCAGTACTTC
TRBV6-8	.	TRBJ1-2	few	CASSYSSTGDRPTYTF	TGTGCCAGCAGTTATTCCTCGACAGGAGATCGACCCACCTACACCTTC
TRBV5-1	.	TRBJ1-2	.	CASSPGTEGYGYTF	TGCGCCAGCAGCCCGGGGACGGAGGGCTATGGCTACACCTTC
TRBV6-6	TRBD1	TRBJ1-2	.	CASSRDSTNYGYTF	TGTGCCAGCAGTCGGGACAGCACTAACTATGGCTACACCTTC
TRBV19	.	TRBJ1-2	few	CASSTASAVGDGYTF	TGTGCCAGTAGCACCGCTTCGGCAGTAGGGGATGGCTACACCTTC
TRBV6-5	TRBD1	TRBJ1-3	few	CASSYSDRGVGNTIYF	TGTGCCAGCAGTTACTCGGACAGGGGGGTAGGAAACACCATATATTTT
TRBV5-1	.	TRBJ1-2	.	CASSLGHGDGYTF	TGCGCCAGCAGCCTGGGACACGGCGATGGCTACACCTTC
TRBV5-1	.	TRBJ2-4	.	CASSLAGEAKNIQYF	TGCGCCAGCAGCTTGGCAGGGGAGGCCAAAAACATTCAGTACTTC
TRBV5-1	.	TRBJ2-7	.	CASSFSVDYEQYF	TGCGCCAGCAGCTTTTCAGTCGACTACGAGCAGTACTTC
TRBV7-9	TRBD1	TRBJ1-2	.	CASSFTGGADYGYTF	TGTGCCAGCAGCTTTACAGGGGGCGCTGACTATGGCTACACCTTC
TRBV7-2	TRBD2	TRBJ2-3	.	CASSKPGGTDTQYF	TGTGCCAGCAGCAAGCCCGGGGGGACAGATACGCAGTATTTT
TRBV4-1	.	TRBJ2-2	.	CASSQGVSRGNTGELFF	TGCGCCAGCAGCCAAGGGGTCTCGCGGGGGAACACCGGGGAGCTGTTTTTT
TRBV21-1	.	TRBJ1-4	once	CASSNPTRDRMMGTGKLFF	TGTGCCAGCAGCAATCCAACCCGGGACAGGATGATGGGTACTGGAAAACTGTTTTTT
TRBV5-1	TRBD1	TRBJ2-3	.	CASRPGTGLADTQYF	TGCGCCAGCAGACCCGGGACAGGGTTGGCAGATACGCAGTATTTT
TRBV10-2	TRBD1	TRBJ1-4	.	CASSVPETGGEKLFF	TGCGCCAGCAGTGTTCCTGAGACAGGGGGAGAAAAACTGTTTTTT
TRBV13	TRBD2	TRBJ2-7	.	CASSYSGLAGTTWSAGVYEQYF	TGTGCCAGCAGCTATTCGGGACTAGCGGGGACGACGTGGAGCGCTGGGGTCTACGAGCAGTACTTC
TRBV28	TRBD2	TRBJ2-3	.	CASSLGTSMSDTQYF	TGTGCCAGCAGTTTAGGGACTAGCATGTCAGATACGCAGTATTTT
TRBV25-1	TRBD1	TRBJ2-5	.	CASSDSGTGRQTQYF	TGTGCCAGCAGTGATTCCGGGACAGGGAGACAGACCCAGTACTTC
TRBV5-8	TRBD1	TRBJ1-6	.	CASSLANLVTGGNSPLHF	TGTGCCAGCAGCTTGGCCAACCTAGTAACAGGGGGCAATTCACCCCTCCACTTT
TRBV19	.	TRBJ2-7	few	CASSIVVASGEQYF	TGTGCCAGTAGTATAGTGGTAGCGTCGGGCGAGCAGTACTTC
TRBV6-6	TRBD1	TRBJ2-7	.	CASSVGQPYEQYF	TGTGCCAGCAGTGTGGGACAGCCCTACGAGCAGTACTTC
TRBV6-5	.	TRBJ2-7	few	CASRPYSTASVQYF	TGTGCCAGCAGACCATATTCGACAGCCTCCGTGCAGTACTTC
TRBV5-6	.	TRBJ2-7	few	CASSLRHLTYEQYF	TGTGCCAGCAGCCTGCGGCATCTTACCTACGAGCAGTACTTC
TRBV7-9	TRBD1	TRBJ1-1	.	CASSLGGQGRRSEAFF	TGTGCCAGCAGCTTAGGGGGACAGGGCAGGAGGTCTGAAGCTTTCTTT
TRBV5-1	.	TRBJ2-2	.	CASSLDTGTNTGELFF	TGCGCCAGCAGCTTGGATACAGGGACAAACACCGGGGAGCTGTTTTTT
TRBV28	.	TRBJ2-2	.	CATSRWGDNTGELFF	TGTGCCACTTCCCGATGGGGGGACAACACCGGGGAGCTGTTTTTT
TRBV9	TRBD1	TRBJ1-5	.	CASSAGRQGAEPQHF	TGTGCCAGCAGCGCGGGGAGACAGGGGGCTGAGCCCCAGCATTTT
TRBV30	TRBD1	TRBJ1-2	.	CAWSVLRTGHF	TGTGCCTGGAGTGTACTTCGGACAGGACACTTC
TRBV18	TRBD1	TRBJ2-5	.	CASSPKTGAETQYF	TGTGCCAGCTCACCAAAGACAGGGGCAGAGACCCAGTACTTC
TRBV6-7	.	TRBJ1-1	.	CASSPVVAGGTEAFF	TGTGCCAGCAGCCCCGTTGTGGCCGGCGGCACTGAAGCTTTCTTT
TRBV6-1	TRBD1	TRBJ2-7	few	CASQTGTGTYEQYF	TGTGCCAGCCAGACCGGGACAGGAACCTACGAGCAGTACTTC
TRBV7-2	TRBD1	TRBJ2-7	few	CASSRQGQVDYEQYF	TGTGCCAGCAGCCGACAGGGACAGGTGGACTACGAGCAGTACTTC
TRBV7-8	TRBD1	TRBJ1-2	.	CASSLSGQGNGYTF	TGTGCCAGCAGCTTAAGCGGACAGGGGAACGGCTACACCTTC
TRBV11-3	.	TRBJ1-1	few	CASSVDRLVTEAFF	TGTGCCAGCAGCGTAGACAGGTTAGTCACTGAAGCTTTCTTT
TRBV10-3	.	TRBJ2-5	.	CAISESSPGTRTRRGQETQYF	TGTGCCATCAGTGAGTCGAGTCCAGGGACAAGGACGCGTCGCGGACAAGAGACCCAGTACTTC
TRBV27	.	TRBJ1-2	few	CASTADRRGGYTF	TGTGCCAGCACCGCCGACAGGAGAGGAGGCTACACCTTC
TRBV10-2	TRBD2	TRBJ2-5	.	CASSAVQAGRETQYF	TGCGCCAGCAGTGCGGTCCAAGCGGGGCGGGAGACCCAGTACTTC
TRBV2	.	TRBJ1-1	.	CASSVQGMGAEAFF	TGTGCCAGCAGTGTACAGGGTATGGGGGCTGAAGCTTTCTTT
TRBV30	TRBD2	TRBJ2-1	.	CAWNGGRSYNEQFF	TGTGCCTGGAATGGCGGGAGGTCCTACAATGAGCAGTTCTTC
TRBV12-5	TRBD1	TRBJ2-7	.	CASGLVERGRHEQYF	TGTGCTAGTGGTTTGGTGGAAAGGGGGCGCCACGAGCAGTACTTC
TRBV5-1	.	TRBJ1-1	.	CASSLVVGTEAFF	TGCGCCAGCAGCTTGGTTGTCGGGACTGAAGCTTTCTTT
TRBV5-8	TRBD2	TRBJ2-1	.	CASSLLGLAGVFYNEQFF	TGTGCCAGCAGCTTGTTAGGGCTAGCGGGAGTGTTCTACAATGAGCAGTTCTTC
TRBV5-1	TRBD2	TRBJ2-2	.	CASSSSLAGSGELFF	TGCGCCAGCAGCTCCTCACTAGCGGGTAGCGGGGAGCTGTTTTTT
TRBV7-8	.	TRBJ2-1	.	CASSPGDKPYNEQFF	TGTGCCAGCAGCCCAGGGGACAAGCCCTACAATGAGCAGTTCTTC
TRBV6-5	TRBD1	TRBJ2-7	.	CASSRGQSYEQYF	TGTGCCAGCAGTAGGGGACAGTCCTACGAGCAGTACTTC
TRBV28	TRBD1	TRBJ1-5	.	CASSSYRGRSFQHF	TGTGCCAGCAGTTCCTACAGGGGCCGCTCTTTCCAGCATTTT
TRBV28	.	TRBJ1-5	.	CASSFAVSNQPQHF	TGTGCCAGCAGTTTTGCGGTCAGCAATCAGCCCCAGCATTTT
TRBV19	.	TRBJ1-5	.	CASSIGQGRQPQHF	TGTGCCAGTAGTATCGGGCAGGGAAGGCAGCCCCAGCATTTT
TRBV7-8	.	TRBJ1-2	.	CASSLRLGADNYGYTF	TGTGCCAGCAGCTTGAGATTGGGCGCCGATAACTATGGCTACACCTTC
TRBV19	TRBD1	TRBJ2-2	once	CASSIALQGTGELFF	TGTGCCAGTAGTATAGCCTTACAGGGGACCGGGGAGCTGTTTTTT